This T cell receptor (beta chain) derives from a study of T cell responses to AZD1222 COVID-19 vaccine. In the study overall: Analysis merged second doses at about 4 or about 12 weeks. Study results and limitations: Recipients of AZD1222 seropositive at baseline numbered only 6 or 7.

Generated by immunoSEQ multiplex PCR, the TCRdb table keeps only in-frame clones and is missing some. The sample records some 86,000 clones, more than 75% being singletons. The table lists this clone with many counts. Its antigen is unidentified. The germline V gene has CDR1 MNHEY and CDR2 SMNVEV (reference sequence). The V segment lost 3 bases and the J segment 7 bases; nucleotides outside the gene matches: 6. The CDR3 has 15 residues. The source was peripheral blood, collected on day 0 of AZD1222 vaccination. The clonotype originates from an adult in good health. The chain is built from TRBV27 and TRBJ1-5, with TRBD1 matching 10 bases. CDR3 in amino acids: CASSLTGTGEQPQHF. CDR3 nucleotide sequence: TGTGCCAGCAGTTTGACTGGGACAGGGGAACAGCCCCAGCATTTT.